The TCR beta chain under discussion was sequenced for a study of blood T cell repertoires in COVID-19 (dated by TCRdb to about 2020). Background for the entire study: Collaborator samples came from the United States, Italy and Spain and covered acute and convalescent phases of COVID-19. Where available, HLA class I and class II types were taken from metadata supplied by the sample provider and were not determined by assay-based typing. The prospective study material was composed of cDNA or gDNA derived from T cells, B-cell-depleted T cells, or PBMCs. Sample metadata almost always included a de-identified subject ID, COVID-19 status, age in years and sex. Samples were obtained from the ongoing ImmuneRACE study (first 160 participants) and from 1,000 to 1,500 subjects provided by 6 global collaborators. A freely available public database, intended as a resource for researchers studying the immune response to SARS-CoV-2, is where the repertoires were released. The dataset comprised deeply sampled blood TCRbeta repertoires from subjects exposed to, actively infected with, or recovered from COVID-19. The full study reports these points: How much clinical and demographic metadata was included differed by source and by participant, and the metadata was provided uncurated.

Whole blood was collected in K2EDTA tubes by collaborating institutions according to the institutions' own protocols. For TCRbeta analysis, collaborators shipped samples as frozen whole blood, isolated PBMCs, or DNA extracted from either of those sample types. TCRbeta CDR3 regions were amplified from genomic DNA using the immunoSEQ Assay, a bias-controlled multiplex PCR. The study's processing was this. Nucleated cell counts per sample were estimated from amplification of reference gene primers within the assay. Sequence reads were collapsed and filtered to measure the absolute abundance of every unique TCRbeta CDR3 rearrangement. For each sample, productive Simpson clonality was calculated as the square root of Simpson's diversity index over productive rearrangements. TCRdb limited this immuneACCESS table to in-frame rearrangements with V and J called. A share of clones is missing; checked studies link under half to unresolved V genes, and the rest is unexplained. V and J calls and clone size are copied from that table; D and trimming were computed from the DNA. Counted in this sample were some 460,000 clones; around nine tenths of them appeared once. The ten largest clones add up to 4% to 5.5% of the sample.

Details on this clone: The target of this receptor is not known. Base qualities are not provided; no much larger clone lies one nucleotide away.

Relative to germline, V is missing 4 bases and J is missing 3 bases, with 5 bases of the junction outside any gene match. CDR1 LGHDT and CDR2 YNNKEL are derived from the germline V gene (reference sequence). Its CDR3 holds 16 amino acids, cysteine through phenylalanine. This entry keeps only the CDR3 DNA: 48 bases, framed from base 1. The sample consisted of peripheral blood. The receptor was isolated from a woman aged 25 to 39 with acute or convalescent COVID-19. This chain joins TRBV3-1 (or the pseudogene TRBV3-2) to TRBJ2-5, and TRBD2 matches 13 of the central bases. The DNA is as follows: TGTGCCAGCAGCCTCCGGACTAGCGGGGGTAAAGAGACCCAGTACTTC. Protein translation: CASSLRTSGGKETQYF.